This TCR beta chain emerged from a study of early T cells in non-severe SARS-CoV-2 infection. Study summary: Bulk RNA isolated from unsorted whole blood underwent sequencing; chains were not paired. Study outcomes and limitations: Private and CD4 specificities were missed by VDJdb matching, which favored anti-spike CD8 responses.

Unique molecular identifiers were added to individual cDNA molecules. A single record per CDR3 protein comes from TCRdb applying MiXCR to the 5' RACE reads. The sample has 49,000 or so distinct CDR3 sequences, under 7.5% seen once; the top ten hold about 2.8%. Germline lookup yields CDR1 SQVTM and CDR2 ANQGSEA. The V gene lost 2 bases and the J gene lost 1 base, with 12 bases spanning the gap. This CDR3 spans 14 amino acids. With regard to this clonotype: Its specificity is not known. A clone one base away is much larger, so this may be a read error.

The clonotype originates from an adult who was a healthcare worker with PCR-confirmed SARS-CoV-2 infection or an uninfected control (not recorded which). The chain joins TRBV29-1 to TRBJ2-7; the D gene could be TRBD1 or TRBD2 (5 bases each). Sequencing was performed on whole blood, taken at baseline. CDR3 region: CSVESEAGSYEQYF. The CDR3 nucleotides are TGCAGCGTTGAATCGGAGGCAGGGTCCTACGAGCAGTACTTC.